This T cell receptor (beta chain) stems from a study of shared clonotypes between healthy human individuals (dated by TCRdb to 2018 to 2020). Some background on the complete study: The cohort included a few men and a couple of women between 18 and 49 years of age. For each donor, three plates each were used for CD4 naive and CD4 memory, two plates were used for CD8 naive, and one plate was used for CD8 memory. Blood TCR repertoires of about 5 healthy adults were deeply sequenced to estimate repertoire size and the extent of clonotype sharing between individuals. Between about 0.8 and 8.9 billion PBMCs per donor were obtained by leukapheresis. To increase sequencing depth and limit assay-specific biases, TCR repertoire library preparation and sequencing were carried out by different laboratories using diverse techniques.

Of note for this clone: It has no known antigen specificity. No clone much larger than this one lies a single base away; base qualities are absent.

V sheds 5 bases and J sheds 6 bases, leaving 13 bases between their ends. From a lookup of the germline V gene, CDR1 and CDR2 are SGHTA and FQGNSA. Its CDR3 holds 14 amino acids, cysteine through phenylalanine. The sequence is cut down to CDR3 DNA, 42 bases in frame from base 1. General findings and caveats noted by the study authors: Pairwise subsampling indicated that sequencing depth was expected to affect the degree of clonotype sharing among donors. Across several donors, around 5.4% of naive CD4, 3% to 4% of naive CD8, around 2.1% of memory CD4, and about 0.44% of memory CD8 clonotypes were shared. Sampling was limited to blood, and TCR repertoires in tissue likely differ from TCR repertoires in blood. Clonotypes shared by all four sorted-subset donors showed higher generation probabilities than non-shared clonotypes. Naive subsets generally had larger estimated clonotype richness than memory subsets did. The genetic and exposure-history diversity represented was limited by the small number of donors. Incomplete sequencing was indicated by rarefaction of sorted-subset datasets, despite the large sequencing depth.

Using the deep immunoSEQ assay, multiplex PCR amplified TCR CDR3 regions from genomic DNA. Extracted genomic DNA from each cell subset was distributed evenly across all wells of several immunoSEQ 96-well plates, and each plate was treated as a replicate. For sorted subsets, approximately 0.2 ug of genomic DNA, equivalent to around 30,000 T cell genomes, went into each replicate PCR. Purified libraries were measured with a Qubit 3.0 fluorometer, size-checked on a Bioanalyzer 2100, and measured again with the KAPA Library Quantification kit. A separate single-read 150-cycle Illumina NextSeq 550 flow cell was used to sequence each immunoSEQ 96-well plate. The original pipeline was this. Because the immunoSEQ output included only junctional sequences and no quality scores, the filtering could not be the same as the filtering used for full-length reads. Sequences were annotated with PyIR, a Python wrapper for IgBLAST v1.9, using IMGT germline references to assign V/J genes and CDR3. Reads were filtered out if the reads had weak V/J assignments (E-value above 1e-6), no CDR3, stop codons, out-of-frame junctions, or ambiguous translated residues. A V3J clonotype was defined by an identical inferred V gene, J gene, and CDR3 amino acid sequence. The percentage overlap between two repertoires was calculated by dividing the number of shared unique clonotypes by the size of the smaller repertoire. Richness of each repertoire was evaluated using RTK rarefaction, the Chao1 estimator, and Recon v2.1 estimates of unobserved clonotypes. For all TCRbeta clonotypes obtained by the gDNA method from a few donors, generation probabilities were computed with OLGA. As stored in TCRdb, this immuneACCESS dataset retains in-frame rearrangements with V and J assigned. A fraction of the clones does not appear; measured against another copy, unresolved V genes explain less than half of the discrepancy, and the remainder lacks a known reason. The V and J calls and clone size come from that table; D and trimming were worked out from the DNA. This sample holds a few hundred thousand clones; around 90% were observed only once. The ten largest account for roughly 16% of the sample.

Healthy HIV-negative adults with no recently reported acute infections or vaccinations were included as donors. All donors were Caucasian adults living in Nashville, Tennessee, USA. The CD8 memory samples were a combination of magnetically selected CD45RO+ cells and CCR7-negative CD45RA+ effector memory (TemRA) cells. After blood collection by leukapheresis, PBMCs were isolated using Ficoll-Histopaque density gradient centrifugation and then cryopreserved in the vapor phase of liquid nitrogen. Analytical flow cytometry was used to check the purity and quantity of each magnetically sorted T cell population. Genomic DNA was isolated from every sorted fraction and measured by UV absorbance on a Nanodrop 2000c.

The sequencing sample was made of memory CD8+ T cells sorted from blood. The sample's cell subset or site label, in plain terms: CD45RO+ cells pooled with CCR7-negative TemRA cells. This receptor was obtained from a man aged 18 to 30 in good health. Recombination linked TRBV7-2 to TRBJ2-2; D gene: possibly TRBD1, on 5 matching bases. Read as DNA, the sequence is TGTGCCAGCAGCCCCAGGGTTTTTGCCGGGGAGCTGTTTTTT. It translates as CASSPRVFAGELFF. Reference TRBV7-2 and TRBJ2-2 proteins supply the regions before and after the CDR3; the full variable domain is: GAGVSQSPSNKVTEKGKDVELRCDPISGHTALYWYRQSLGQGLEFLIYFQGNSAPDKSGLPSDRFSAERTGGSVSTLTIQRTQQEDSAVYLCASSPRVFAGELFFGEGSRLTVL.